This TCR delta chain stems from a study of γδ T cells in repeated Plasmodium falciparum infection. TCRdb re-processed the multiplex PCR reads using CATT. This table holds 50,000 to 60,000 delta-chain clones, approximately 1.8% found once. This clone was observed a handful of times. TCRdb has a much larger clone's protein, which differs at residue 18 from the translation of this DNA, likely because of a read error; what is shown is the protein translated from the DNA. The germline CDR1 and CDR2 sequences are TSWWSYY and QGS. The CDR3 totals 22 residues. Bulk repertoires came from Vgamma9/Vdelta2+ or Vdelta2-negative gammadelta T cells flow-sorted from PBMC.

The chain is built from TRDV1 and TRDJ1; D may be TRDD2 (6 bases). The J gene, not given by TCRdb, was assigned here from a germline match of the nucleotide sequence. The sample was gamma-delta T cells from blood. The receptor was derived from a pool of human donors (malaria-infected and uninfected, not separated). The CDR3, as DNA: TGTGCTCTTGGGGACGCCCCTTCTTCCTTAATCCACCTGATCCAGTACACCAATAAACTCATCTTT. This codes for CALGDAPSSLIHLIQYTNKLIF.